The subject of this entry is one T cell receptor beta chain. This clonotype was seen a few times. Its antigen is not yet known. No qualities accompany the bases; no much larger clone lies one base away. Unmatched junction bases come to 8, with V trimmed by 5 bases and J by 7 bases. From a lookup of the germline V gene (reference sequence), CDR1 and CDR2 are MNHNY and SVGAGI. The CDR3 numbers 15 residues from cysteine through phenylalanine. The read is trimmed to its CDR3 DNA, 45 bases read in frame from base 1. Donors were under 40 systemically healthy Caucasian individuals from Russia aged roughly 6 to 90 years. Each donor gave about 9.7 milliliters of peripheral blood, drawn into EDTA-treated Vacutainer tubes. Ficoll-Paque density-gradient centrifugation was used to isolate PBMCs, with at least 6.5 million per sample. Trizol reagent was used to extract total RNA from PBMCs, with at least 5.5 micrograms per sample. The percentages of naive CD45RAhigh/CD27high T cells were determined by flow cytometry on a PBMC aliquot from every donor.

Library preparation employed 5' RACE. Sequencing relied on an Illumina HiSeq 2500. A second PCR of 7 to 11 cycles was performed with a sample-barcoded 5' primer and a J-beta primer mix. A template-switch 5' adaptor carrying 12 random nucleotides introduced a unique molecular identifier onto each TCR beta cDNA molecule. Each sample yielded at least 2.5 million CDR3-containing paired-end reads. First-strand cDNA synthesis was performed from all RNA using the Mint cDNA synthesis kit, with priming by a TRBC-specific oligonucleotide. Following uracil-DNA glycosylase treatment, a first 18-cycle PCR with universal primers M1SS and BC2_uni_R was performed on all cDNA. Per the source publication's procedure: Each sample was normalized by randomly selecting 1 million high-quality reads, each carrying a distinct molecular identifier. Reads sharing molecular identifiers were discarded rather than binned into consensus sequences. MiTCR, set to a Q25 quality threshold and the strictest error-elimination algorithm, was used for CDR3 identification, clonotype clustering and error correction. Lower-bound total TCR beta diversity was estimated with a nonparametric unseen species model using Euler transformation. Using fastp at Q25 and MiXCR, TCRdb reprocessed the public reads and kept productive beta chains. Entries that share a CDR3 protein sequence are merged under the most common genes and DNA. TCRdb assigned the V and J calls; the authors' analysis was not used. This sample has about 1.6 million distinct CDR3 sequences in its table, and 30% to 35% of those were observed once. The ten largest clones represent roughly 10% of the sample.

This entry comes from a study of blood T cells in healthy people across ages (dated by TCRdb to between 2014 and 2017). As for the study more broadly: Template switching captured roughly one uniquely barcoded TCR beta cDNA molecule per two T cells in model experiments. The study measured age-related changes in TCR beta repertoire diversity using deep sequencing normalized with unique cDNA molecular identifiers. The donors were split into four age groups: young (average 16 years), middle-aged (roughly 39), aged (roughly 65) and long-lived (more than 80). Two additional independent replicas of 1 million unique cDNA reads from the same blood draw were analyzed for two donors (one aged 18 to 30 and one aged 80 or older). To avoid experimental bias, donors of different ages were randomly spread across the sequencing lanes. Results and caveats for the whole study, not just this receptor: The long-lived group showed more naive CD4+ T cells, fewer expanded clones and increased TCR diversity than the aged group, suggesting age selection. Estimates of total diversity based on one million sequenced T cells were considered lower bounds and underestimates. Because the CMV infection status of the donors was unknown, age-related changes in expanded clonotypes may potentially have been confounded. As age increased, observed TCR beta diversity per million T cells dropped in a roughly linear way, and a significant reduction was already evident by age roughly 40. There was a strong correlation between observed TCR beta diversity and the percentage of naive T cells measured by flow cytometry. Conclusive comparison of naive and antigen-experienced compartments was prevented by the profiling of bulk unsorted PBMCs.

Recombination linked TRBV6-6 to TRBJ2-1; the junction holds 10 bases that match TRBD2. What was sequenced was blood. The sequence was collected from a woman aged 25 to 39 in good health. The DNA sequence is TGTGCCAGCAGTCTACCGGGACTAGCGTCGAATGAGCAGTTCTTC. Its amino acids are CASSLPGLASNEQFF.